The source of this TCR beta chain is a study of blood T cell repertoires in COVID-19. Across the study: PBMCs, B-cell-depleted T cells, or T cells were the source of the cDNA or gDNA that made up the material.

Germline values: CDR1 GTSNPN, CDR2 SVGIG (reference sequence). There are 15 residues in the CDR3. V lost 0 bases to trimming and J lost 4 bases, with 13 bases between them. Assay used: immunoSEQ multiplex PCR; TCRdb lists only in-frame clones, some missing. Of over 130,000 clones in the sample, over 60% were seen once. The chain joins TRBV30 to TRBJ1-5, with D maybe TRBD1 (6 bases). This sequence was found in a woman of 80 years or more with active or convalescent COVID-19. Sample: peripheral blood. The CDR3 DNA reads TGTGCCTGGAGTGTACTTGTAGGGGGTAATCAGCCCCAGCATTTT. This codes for CAWSVLVGGNQPQHF.